The 30 T cell receptor beta chains listed next were all sequenced from one sample in a study of graft-versus-host responses after intestinal transplantation. Data came from immunoSEQ multiplex PCR; TCRdb stores just in-frame clones and leaves some out. Among approximately 100,000 clones listed, about 82% were seen once. The specimen was PBMCs, collected 255 days after intestinal transplant. The receptors were gathered from a human patient who received an intestinal transplant, so some T cells may come from the graft donor.

V usage is TRBV11-2 and J usage is TRBJ1-1; 7 positions match TRBD1. CDR3 length equals 16 residues. V dropped 1 base and J dropped 2; count of bases not matched to a gene: 7. CDR1 and CDR2 from the germline V gene are SGHAT and FQNNGV. Written as DNA, the CDR3 is TGTGCCAGCAGCTTAGGACAGGGTCCTCTTAACACTGAAGCTTTCTTT. As protein: CASSLGQGPLNTEAFF.

This clone came up once. The chain recombines TRBV19 with TRBJ1-2; 8 nucleotides align to TRBD1. V gave up 5 bases and J gave up 2 bases; unmatched junction bases: 13. The CDR3 length is 17 residues. The V gene's germline CDR1 is LNHDA and CDR2 SQIVND (reference sequence). Written as DNA, the CDR3 is TGTGCCAGTAGTCCACTACCCGGACAGGGACTCAACTATGGCTACACCTTC. Amino acids: CASSPLPGQGLNYGYTF.

The chain uses TRBV28 and TRBJ1-4; 9 bases map to TRBD1. The germline V gene encodes CDR1 MDHEN and CDR2 SYDVKM. The CDR3 is 18 residues long. J gave up 1 base and V 5 bases, and 11 bases lay outside the gene matches. The chain's CDR3 is CASSPTGTGFITNEKLFF. CDR3 coding DNA: TGTGCCAGCAGTCCGACCGGGACAGGGTTTATAACTAATGAAAAACTGTTTTTT.

This clone was counted a single time. The rearrangement uses TRBV7-2 and TRBJ2-3; 9 bases map to TRBD2. Trimming took 5 bases from V and 2 from J; bases not matched to a gene: 5. This CDR3 contains 15 residues. From germline, CDR1 is SGHTA and CDR2 FQGNSA. CDR3 bases: TGTGCCAGCAGCACGGGACTAGCAAACACAGATACGCAGTATTTT. It codes for CASSTGLANTDTQYF.

The chain is built from TRBV7-2 and TRBJ2-3; 8 nucleotides line up with TRBD2. Germline CDR1 SGHTA, CDR2 FQGNSA. The CDR3 sequence is 16 residues long. J was trimmed by 6 bases and V by 4 bases; bases with no gene match: 12. DNA of the CDR3: TGTGCCAGCAGCTGGGAGACTAGCGCTCCGCCGGATACGCAGTATTTT. Amino acid sequence: CASSWETSAPPDTQYF. Combining the CDR3 with reference TRBV7-2 and TRBJ2-3 gives the whole variable domain GAGVSQSPSNKVTEKGKDVELRCDPISGHTALYWYRQSLGQGLEFLIYFQGNSAPDKSGLPSDRFSAERTGGSVSTLTIQRTQQEDSAVYLCASSWETSAPPDTQYFGPGTRLTVL.

The genes are TRBV15 and TRBJ1-5; 8 bases map to TRBD1. Trimming at V came to 6 bases and at J to 15 bases, leaving 7 bases not matched to a gene. This CDR3 region has 11 residues. CDR1 and CDR2 from the germline V gene are LNHNV and YYDKDF (reference sequence). The CDR3 region has the DNA TGTGCCACCAGTAGACAGGGGTTTTGGCATTTT. Protein product: CATSRQGFWHF.

V usage is TRBV5-6 and J usage is TRBJ2-7, with TRBD1 matching over 8 bases. The CDR3 covers 19 residues. Germline-derived CDR1 and CDR2 are SGHDT and YYEEEE. With V trimmed by 1 base and J by 4 bases, 19 bases remained unmatched. DNA for the CDR3: TGTGCCAGCAGCTTGCCAAATGAGAGGAACCGGGACAGGTTATACGAGCAGTACTTC. Translated, it gives CASSLPNERNRDRLYEQYF.

This clone was recorded a few times. This chain uses TRBV9 with TRBJ1-2; no clear D. CDR1 and CDR2 (germline): SGDLS, YYNGEE. V lost 4 bases to trimming and J lost 4 bases, with 14 bases between them. The CDR3 is 14 amino acids. For the CDR3, the DNA is TGTGCCAGCAGCCCCCGAGGGCAGACCTATGGCTACACCTTC. It translates to CASSPRGQTYGYTF.

The chain employs TRBV6-5 and TRBJ1-1, with D maybe TRBD1 (5 bases). V lost 2 bases and J lost 3, with 16 bases in between. Germline V gene sequence: CDR1 MNHEY, CDR2 SVGAGI. There are 16 residues in the CDR3. The CDR3 coding sequence is TGTGCCAGCAGTTACAGGTACCGGGACCGCTACACTGAAGCTTTCTTT. Translating it yields CASSYRYRDRYTEAFF.

This clone was counted at least ten times. As DNA, the CDR3 is TGTGCCAGCAGTGAAGATGAAGGGTCAGGCAATGAGCAGTTCTTC. This codes for CASSEDEGSGNEQFF. This rearrangement joins TRBV6-1 to TRBJ2-1; D gene ambiguous. V was shortened by 1 base and J by 6 bases, with 13 bases between the two germline ends. The CDR3 extends over 15 amino acids. CDR1 MNHNS and CDR2 SASEGT come from the germline V gene.

This chain joins TRBV7-2 and TRBJ1-6; 7 bases are shared with TRBD1. The junction had 11 bases not matched to a gene; V was cut back by 5 bases and J by 7 bases. In germline, CDR1 is SGHTA, CDR2 FQGNSA. The CDR3 sequence is 16 residues long. The CDR3 loop is CASSPRPDRSNSPLHF. The CDR3 DNA follows: TGTGCCAGCAGCCCCAGACCGGACAGGTCCAATTCACCCCTCCACTTT.

The genes are TRBV11-2 and TRBJ1-5; D ambiguous. The CDR3 sequence is 13 residues long. The germline V and J ends were trimmed by 3 bases and 4 bases, with 7 bases remaining between them. Germline V gives CDR1 SGHAT, CDR2 FQNNGV. The CDR3 sequence: CASSFRGNQPQHF. The CDR3 DNA reads as TGTGCCAGCAGCTTTCGGGGAAATCAGCCCCAGCATTTT.

This clone was counted between two and nine times. The chain joins TRBV6-1 to TRBJ2-2, with unresolved D. Germline CDR1 reads MNHNS; CDR2 reads SASEGT. V lost 3 bases, J lost 2 bases, and 10 bases lay in between. CDR3 length: 15 amino acids. The CDR3 here is CASSDAKTNTGELFF. CDR3 bases: TGTGCCAGCAGTGACGCGAAGACCAACACCGGGGAGCTGTTTTTT.

The chain couples TRBV2 to TRBJ2-5; 8 bases agree with TRBD2. V was pared by 2 bases and J by 4 bases, with 6 bases of the junction left unmatched. The CDR3 is 15 amino acids. Germline CDR1 reads SNHLY; CDR2 reads FYNNEI. CDR3 nucleotides: TGTGCCAGCAGTGAAACAAGCGGGGGCGGAGAGACCCAGTACTTC. Translation: CASSETSGGGETQYF.

Only one count was recorded for this clone. The rearrangement joins TRBV29-1 to TRBJ1-1, with TRBD1 matching over 8 bases. Germline V CDR1 and CDR2: SQVTM, ANQGSEA. V shed 7 bases and J 5 bases; nucleotides not matched to a gene: 9. This CDR3 has 13 residues. The CDR3 reads CSGTTGARTEAFF. The CDR3 DNA sequence: TGCAGCGGGACGACAGGGGCGAGGACTGAAGCTTTCTTT.

This chain connects TRBV4-1 to TRBJ2-3; D gene ambiguous. Germline V lookup: CDR1 MGHRA, CDR2 YSYEKL. This CDR3 contains 15 residues. Trimming shortened V by 0 bases and J by 1 base, and 8 bases separated the two germline ends. DNA of the CDR3: TGCGCCAGCAGCCAAGATCAGGATGGCACAGATACGCAGTATTTT. The encoded protein is CASSQDQDGTDTQYF.

The V gene is TRBV4-1, the J gene TRBJ2-7, with D perhaps given as TRBD1 or TRBD2 (5 bases each). CDR3 length: 15 residues. V was shortened by 0 bases and J by 5 bases, with 14 bases between the two germline ends. Germline values: CDR1 MGHRA, CDR2 YSYEKL. CDR3: CASSQDVSLGDEQYF. The CDR3 nucleotides are TGCGCCAGCAGCCAAGATGTCTCCCTGGGGGACGAGCAGTACTTC.

V is TRBV11-3 and J is TRBJ2-1; 7 bases are shared with TRBD1. Germline V gene data show CDR1 as SGHNT and CDR2 as YENEEA. The trim removed 5 bases at V and 6 bases at J, leaving 4 bases unmatched. The CDR3 is made up of 13 amino acids. The CDR3 DNA reads TGTGCCAGCAGCAAGGGGGCGCTCAATGAGCAGTTCTTC. This gives the protein CASSKGALNEQFF.

This clone was observed a handful of times. The chain is built from TRBV7-9 and TRBJ2-2; TRBD1 matches at 8 bases. The germline CDR1 and CDR2 sequences are SEHNR and FQNEAQ (reference sequence). CDR3 size: 14 residues. The V segment lost 5 bases and the J segment 6 bases; nucleotides outside the gene matches: 5. CDR3 nucleotides: TGTGCCAGCAGCCCGGGACAGGCCGCCGGGGAGCTGTTTTTT. Amino acids: CASSPGQAAGELFF.

The V call is TRBV5-1, the J call TRBJ2-5; D is possibly TRBD1 or TRBD2 (5 bases each). This CDR3 is built from 15 residues. V gave up 5 bases and J gave up 4 bases, with 18 bases separating them. Germline CDR1 is SGHRS and CDR2 is YFSETQ. The CDR3 loop reads CASRTQGSGLETQYF. The CDR3 region has the DNA TGCGCCAGCAGAACTCAGGGATCGGGATTAGAGACCCAGTACTTC. Together with reference TRBV5-1 and TRBJ2-5, the CDR3 gives the full variable domain: KAGVTQTPRYLIKTRGQQVTLSCSPISGHRSVSWYQQTPGQGLQFLFEYFSETQRNKGNFPGRFSGRQFSNSRSEMNVSTLELGDSALYLCASRTQGSGLETQYFGPGTRLLVL.

This clone was detected only a few times. This chain uses TRBV6-1 with TRBJ1-5; D not resolved. The CDR3 spans 13 residues. The germline gives CDR1 MNHNS, CDR2 SASEGT. V lost 8 bases and J 4 bases, leaving 12 bases between the germline ends. The CDR3 bases are TGTGCCAGCGGAGGTACCAGTAATCAGCCCCAGCATTTT. It is translated as CASGGTSNQPQHF.

This chain's CDR3 is CASSEARGDGYTF. The CDR3 DNA reads TGTGCCAGCAGTGAAGCAAGGGGGGATGGCTACACCTTC. The V and J genes are TRBV2 and TRBJ1-2; tentatively, D is TRBD1 (6 bases). Per germline, CDR1 SNHLY and CDR2 FYNNEI. With 0 bases removed from V and 6 bases from J, the gap between germline ends came to 8 bases. There are 13 residues in the CDR3.

The chain carries TRBV6-6 and TRBJ2-3, with D maybe TRBD1 (5 bases). Trimming removed 2 bases at V and 4 bases at J, with 10 bases between. The CDR3 has 14 residues. The germline V gene encodes CDR1 MNHNY and CDR2 SVGAGI (reference sequence). The DNA of the CDR3 is TGTGCCAGCAGTTACGACGTGGGGCCAGATACGCAGTATTTT. The encoded protein is CASSYDVGPDTQYF.

The chain joins TRBV28 to TRBJ2-1; TRBD2 is a possible D gene (5 bases). The CDR3 loop spans 14 amino acids. V lost 3 bases to trimming and J lost 5 bases, with 11 bases between them. Germline-derived CDR1 and CDR2 are MDHEN and SYDVKM. Written as DNA, the CDR3 is TGTGCCAGCAGTTTCGTGGCGGAGGACAATGAGCAGTTCTTC. Protein: CASSFVAEDNEQFF.

This clone was recorded once. CDR3 DNA sequence: TGTGCCTGGAGTGTAATTGGGCAGGGGGCGCGCGAAAAACTGTTTTTT. Translated: CAWSVIGQGAREKLFF. This chain uses TRBV30 with TRBJ1-4, with TRBD1 matching over 8 bases. J was trimmed by 8 bases and V by 0 bases; bases with no gene match: 11. The CDR3 is 16 amino acids. The germline CDR1 and CDR2 sequences are GTSNPN and SVGIG (reference sequence).

The rearrangement uses TRBV11-2 and TRBJ1-3; D remains unclear. The CDR3 runs 17 residues. Trimming stripped 1 base from V and 2 bases from J, with 15 bases between. Germline V gene lookup returns CDR1 SGHAT and CDR2 FQNNGV. The CDR3 DNA reads TGTGCCAGCAGCTTAGGTCCGCGGTTTACGCCTGGAAACACCATATATTTT. Translated, it gives CASSLGPRFTPGNTIYF. The whole variable domain, filled in from reference TRBV11-2 and TRBJ1-3, reads EAGVAQSPRYKIIEKRQSVAFWCNPISGHATLYWYQQILGQGPKLLIQFQNNGVVDDSQLPKDRFSAERLKGVDSTLKIQPAKLEDSAVYLCASSLGPRFTPGNTIYFGEGSWLTVV.

The chain couples TRBV27 to TRBJ2-1; D not resolved. V was shortened by 4 bases and J by 5 bases, with 9 bases between the two germline ends. Germline lookup yields CDR1 MNHEY and CDR2 SMNVEV (reference sequence). The CDR3 is 13 residues long. CDR3 DNA sequence: TGTGCCAGCAGTTCCGGCGGCGACAATGAGCAGTTCTTC. The encoded protein is CASSSGGDNEQFF.

The rearrangement links TRBV7-8 to TRBJ1-3; D is perhaps TRBD1 (6 bases). V shed 4 bases and J shed 2 bases, with 9 bases lying between them. There are 14 residues in the CDR3. CDR1 and CDR2 from the germline V gene are SGHVS and FQNEAQ. CDR3 amino acids: CASSSGEPGNTIYF. The DNA of the CDR3 is TGTGCCAGCAGCTCAGGGGAACCTGGAAACACCATATATTTT.

The V gene is TRBV7-9, the J gene TRBJ2-7; 9 bases fit TRBD1. CDR1 is SEHNR and CDR2 is FQNEAQ in the germline V gene (reference sequence). The CDR3 totals 16 residues. With 1 base clipped from V and 0 bases from J, the junction kept 4 bases outside the gene matches. The DNA for the CDR3 is TGTGCCAGCAGCTTAGGAGGGGGACAGGGCTCCTACGAGCAGTACTTC. It codes for CASSLGGGQGSYEQYF.

The chain combines TRBV4-1 with TRBJ2-7; a weak D match, TRBD2 (7 bases). This CDR3 is 16 amino acids long. Deletions cut 0 bases from V and 5 bases from J, with 17 bases between. CDR1 is MGHRA, CDR2 YSYEKL, per germline. The CDR3 region is CASSQDEGGGANEQYF. The DNA for the CDR3 is TGCGCCAGCAGCCAAGATGAAGGAGGGGGGGCAAACGAGCAGTACTTC.